This T cell receptor (beta chain) is from a study of radiotherapy plus CTLA-4 blockade in lung cancer. As for the study in general: Among all patients, roughly 17% showed objective responses, while more than 25% had disease control.

Turning to this clone: The target antigen is unknown.

Study-wide findings and caveats: How blood T cell clones changed early, along with interferon-beta, reportedly forecast response best. Once radiotherapy plus ipilimumab had been given, TCR clones derived from tumor expanded in blood.

Germline V gene sequence: CDR1 SGHRS, CDR2 YFSETQ. V gave up 3 bases and J gave up 4 bases, with 24 bases separating them. The CDR3 loop spans 18 amino acids. Focal radiation with ipilimumab CTLA-4 blockade was given to patients with chemo-refractory metastatic non-small-cell lung cancer. Repertoires were generated with immunoSEQ multiplex PCR, while TCRdb's copy carries only in-frame clones and drops some. This sample yields around 100,000 clones, of which more than 65% are seen a single time; around 3.3% belongs to the top ten. The input for sequencing was peripheral blood, taken from a patient treated with radiotherapy plus ipilimumab. The V gene is TRBV5-1, the J gene TRBJ2-3; either TRBD1 or TRBD2 may supply D (6 bases each). The source is a human donor with non-small cell lung cancer that progressed on radiotherapy plus ipilimumab. Some clones in this sample may be carry-over from other donors' samples. The CDR3 loop reads CASSSFGGSGEGADTQYF. The CDR3, as DNA: TGCGCCAGCAGCTCGTTCGGCGGGTCGGGAGAGGGGGCAGATACGCAGTATTTT.